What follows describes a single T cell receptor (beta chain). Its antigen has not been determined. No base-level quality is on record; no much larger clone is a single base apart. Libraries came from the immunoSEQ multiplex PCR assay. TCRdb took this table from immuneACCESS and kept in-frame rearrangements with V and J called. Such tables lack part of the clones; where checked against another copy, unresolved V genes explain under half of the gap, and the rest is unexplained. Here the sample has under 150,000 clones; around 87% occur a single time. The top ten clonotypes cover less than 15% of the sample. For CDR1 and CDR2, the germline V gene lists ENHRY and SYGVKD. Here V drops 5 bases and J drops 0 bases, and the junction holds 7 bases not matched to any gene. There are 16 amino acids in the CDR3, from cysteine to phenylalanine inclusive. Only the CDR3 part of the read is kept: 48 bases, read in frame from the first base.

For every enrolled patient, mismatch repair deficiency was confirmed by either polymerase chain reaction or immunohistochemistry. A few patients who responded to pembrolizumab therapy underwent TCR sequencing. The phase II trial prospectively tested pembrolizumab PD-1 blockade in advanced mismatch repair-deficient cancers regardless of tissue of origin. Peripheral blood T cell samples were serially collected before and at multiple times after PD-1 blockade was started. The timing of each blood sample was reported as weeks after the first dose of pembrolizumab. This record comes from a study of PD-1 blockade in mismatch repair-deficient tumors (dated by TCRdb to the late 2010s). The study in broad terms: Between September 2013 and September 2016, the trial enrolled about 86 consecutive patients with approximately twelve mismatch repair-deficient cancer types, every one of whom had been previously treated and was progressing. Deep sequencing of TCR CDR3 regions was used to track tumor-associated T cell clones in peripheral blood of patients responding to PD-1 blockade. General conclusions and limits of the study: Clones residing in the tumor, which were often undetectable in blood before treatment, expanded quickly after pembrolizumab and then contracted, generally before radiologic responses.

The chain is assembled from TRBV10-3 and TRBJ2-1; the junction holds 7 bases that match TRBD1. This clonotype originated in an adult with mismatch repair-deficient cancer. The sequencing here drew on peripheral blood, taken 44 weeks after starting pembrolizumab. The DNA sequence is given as TGTGCCATCAGTACGAGACAGGGTGGCTCCTACAATGAGCAGTTCTTC. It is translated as CAISTRQGGSYNEQFF.